This T cell receptor beta chain was recovered during a study of tumor and adjacent non-tumor tissue in lung cancer listed by TCRdb under 2018. A note on the overall study: Of the cohort, 11 to 12 patients had adenocarcinoma, 2 had squamous cell carcinoma and 1 had small cell lung cancer. The roughly 15 enrolled patients, of whom approximately 10 were men and 5 were women, were aged about 30 to 80 years and were diagnosed with TNM stage I to III disease. A total of approximately 130,000,000 productive TCRbeta reads were generated by sequencing, corresponding to an average of roughly 4.1 million reads per sample. The study compared bulk TCRbeta repertoires from lung tumor tissue and matched distant non-tumor lung tissue of some 15 lung cancer patients. Over 25 paired specimens, one tumor and one normal lung sample per patient, were profiled by TCRbeta CDR3 sequencing. What the study reported, not specific to this receptor: The cohort had only approximately 16 patients, and the authors noted that larger samples and more detailed clinical data are needed. Because peripheral blood was not sequenced, blood TCRbeta repertoires in the lung cancer patients of the study were not examined. Tumor tissue showed significantly higher TCR diversity (inverse Simpson) than normal lung tissue, at roughly 430 vs 170 (P = 0.0075, Mann-Whitney U test). In normal lung, the top 100 clones accounted for a significantly larger cumulative share of the repertoire than in tumor tissue. Neither the sequencing platform nor unique molecular identifiers are mentioned in the methods. TCR diversity was significantly higher in younger patients, and higher tumor TCR diversity was associated with shorter overall and disease-free survival.

The germline V gene gives CDR1 as SGHDN and CDR2 as FVKESK. The CDR3 goes from the cysteine to the phenylalanine over 16 residues. Only the CDR3 DNA is retained, 48 bases long and in frame from the first base. Trimmed from V: 1 base; trimmed from J: 2 bases; junction bases lacking a gene match: 7. The library was obtained by multiplex PCR. These reads were obtained on an Illumina HiSeq 2500. TCRbeta libraries were built by three rounds of nested PCR using primers (Table S4), following protocols modified from ARM-PCR. Before sequencing, PCR products in the 200-500 bp range were cut out of the gel and cleaned up using the QIAquick gel extraction kit. In the authors' own workflow: Trimmomatic was used to clean the reads, FLASH merged the cleaned reads into complete CDR3 sequences, and MiTCR assigned the sequences to V(D)J germline segments. Clonal diversity was computed as the inverse Simpson's index with VDJtools. In-frame sequences without a premature stop codon were defined as productive reads. In-frame beta chains were kept once TCRdb had trimmed the public reads at Q25 with fastp and called clones with MiXCR. Here each entry gathers all rows of one CDR3 protein and keeps the most common genes and DNA. TCRdb assigned the V and J calls; the authors' analysis was not used. The sample table shows 110,000 or so distinct CDR3 sequences, and 62% are seen once. The ten largest clones represent about 20% of the sample.

RNA was isolated from bulk, unsorted tissue, and RNA quality was assessed with a NanoDrop ND-1000 and an Agilent 2100. The normal lung samples consisted of distant non-tumor tissue collected more than 3 cm from the tumor edge. Donors were newly diagnosed lung cancer patients admitted for thoracic surgery in China between August and November 2014, without prior chemotherapy. Patients who had received previous radiotherapy or chemotherapy, or who had another concurrent cancer, were excluded from the study. Pieces of surgical tissue measuring about 1-2 cm3 were kept in RNAlater solution and stored at -80 degrees C until use. There are a few counts of this clonotype. This clone's antigen is unknown. There are no base qualities to consult, and no much larger clone falls within one base.

The sequence was obtained from a man aged 55 to 70 with non-small cell lung cancer. Sequencing used distant non-tumor lung tissue. Rearrangement joined TRBV14 to TRBJ2-7; a stretch of 8 junction bases matches TRBD1. CDR3 protein: CASSQALRQGTYEQYF. The base sequence is TGTGCCAGCAGCCAAGCCCTGCGACAGGGGACCTACGAGCAGTACTTC.